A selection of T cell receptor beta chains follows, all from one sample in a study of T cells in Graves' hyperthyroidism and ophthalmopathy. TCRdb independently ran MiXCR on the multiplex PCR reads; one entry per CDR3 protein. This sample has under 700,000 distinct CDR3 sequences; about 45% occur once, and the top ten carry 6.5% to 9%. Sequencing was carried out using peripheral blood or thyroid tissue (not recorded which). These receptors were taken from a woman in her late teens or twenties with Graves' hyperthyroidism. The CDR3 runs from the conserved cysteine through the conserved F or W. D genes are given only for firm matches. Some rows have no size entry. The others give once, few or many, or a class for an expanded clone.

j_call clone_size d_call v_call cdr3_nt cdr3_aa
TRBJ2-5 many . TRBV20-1 TGCAGTGCTAGTCGGTGGGAGACCCAGTACTTC CSASRWETQYF
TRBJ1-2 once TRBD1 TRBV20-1 TGCAGCCTGCGGACAGGAGCATTGGGGAACTATGGCTACACCTTC CSLRTGALGNYGYTF
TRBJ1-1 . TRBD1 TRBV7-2 TGTGCCAGCAGCCGTACAGGGGGCGATGGAGCTTTCTTT CASSRTGGDGAFF
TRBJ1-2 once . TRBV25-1 TGTGCCAGCTCACCGGGGCTGGTGGTTGCGGATGGCTACACCTTC CASSPGLVVADGYTF
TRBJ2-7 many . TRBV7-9 TGTGCCAGCAGCTTAAAGGGGACACACTACGAGCAGTACTTC CASSLKGTHYEQYF
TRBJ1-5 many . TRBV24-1 TGTGCCACCAGTGGTTCAGTGCTGGGGGCGCGTAATCAGCCCCAGCATTTT CATSGSVLGARNQPQHF
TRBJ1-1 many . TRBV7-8 TGTGCCAGCAAGTCGGGGGCGCGGACTGAAGCTTTCTTT CASKSGARTEAFF
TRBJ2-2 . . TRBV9 TGTGCCAGCAGCGTAGCCGGGACAAGCACCGGGGAGCTGTTTTTT CASSVAGTSTGELFF
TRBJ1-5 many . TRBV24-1 TGTGCCACCAGTGATGACAGCAATCAGCCCCAGCATTTT CATSDDSNQPQHF
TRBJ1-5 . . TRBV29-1 TGCAGCTTAAGGGTAGGGGGCAATCAGCCCCAGCATTTT CSLRVGGNQPQHF
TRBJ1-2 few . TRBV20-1 TGCAGTACTCGGGAGACCTATGGCTACACCTTC CSTRETYGYTF
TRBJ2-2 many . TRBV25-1 TGTGCCAGCAGTGAATTGTGGACAGCGAACACCGGGGAGCTGTTTTTT CASSELWTANTGELFF
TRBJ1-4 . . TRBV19 TGTGCCAGTAGTAGCCAATGGAGGCGATCTAATGAAAAACTGTTTTTT CASSSQWRRSNEKLFF
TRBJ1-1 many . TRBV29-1 TGCAGCGTTGAAAGCGGTTCTCTGGCTGAAGCTTTCTTT CSVESGSLAEAFF
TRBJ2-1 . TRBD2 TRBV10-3 TGTGCCATCAAACGATTAGCGGGAGTAGACAATGAGCAGTTCTTC CAIKRLAGVDNEQFF
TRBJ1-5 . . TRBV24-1 TGTGCCACCAGTGCGGGGGGACCAAGCGATCAGCCCCAGCATTTT CATSAGGPSDQPQHF
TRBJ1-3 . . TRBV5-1 TGTGCCAGCTATGGACGGGGACTCTATCGCTCTGGAAACACCATATATTTT CASYGRGLYRSGNTIYF
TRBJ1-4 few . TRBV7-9 TGTGCCAGCAGCTTGGTTGGGCCCGAAAAACTGTTTTTT CASSLVGPEKLFF
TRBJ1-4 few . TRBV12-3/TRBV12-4 TGTGCCAGCACCGCGGGGAGGGAAAATGAAAAACTGTTTTTT CASTAGRENEKLFF
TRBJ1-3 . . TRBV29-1 TGCAGCGGAGGACAGTCATCTGGAAACACCATATATTTT CSGGQSSGNTIYF
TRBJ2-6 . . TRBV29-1 TGCAGCGTTGATGTCGGAGCTGGGGCCAACGTCCTGACTTTC CSVDVGAGANVLTF
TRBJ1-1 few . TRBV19 TGTGCCAGTAGTATAGGCAGGGAAGGCCGTAGGGCTGAAGCTTTCTTT CASSIGREGRRAEAFF
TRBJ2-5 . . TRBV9 TGTGCCAGCAGCGGGGATGGGGAGACCCAGTACTTC CASSGDGETQYF
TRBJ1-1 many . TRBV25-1 TGTGCCAGCAGTGGGCAGGGGAGGAACACTGAAGCTTTCTTT CASSGQGRNTEAFF
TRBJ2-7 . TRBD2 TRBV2 TGTGCCAGCAGCTACCGGACTAGCGCTCCCTACGAGCAGTACTTC CASSYRTSAPYEQYF
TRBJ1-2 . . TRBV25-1 TGTGCCAGCATCACCAAAGGGGGCTATGGCTACACCTTC CASITKGGYGYTF
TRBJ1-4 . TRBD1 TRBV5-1 TGCGCCAGCAGCGCGGACAGGGGTAATACTGAAAAACTGTTTTTT CASSADRGNTEKLFF
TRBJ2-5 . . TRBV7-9 TGTGCCAGCAGTTCGTCGCGGCAAGAGACCCAGTACTTC CASSSSRQETQYF
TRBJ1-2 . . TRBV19 TGTGCCAGTGGGGCTCTGGATGGCTACACCTTC CASGALDGYTF
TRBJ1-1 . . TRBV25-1 TGTGCCTTGAGTCGAAATCGAGAGACTGAAGCTTTCTTT CALSRNRETEAFF
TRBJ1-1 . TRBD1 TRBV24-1 TGTGCCAACGACAGGGATTGGACTGAAGCTTTCTTT CANDRDWTEAFF
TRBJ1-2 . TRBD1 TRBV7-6 TGTGCCAGCAGTTTGACCGACAGGGGGCCGGGCTACACCTTC CASSLTDRGPGYTF
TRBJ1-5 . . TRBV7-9 TGTGCCAGCAGCTTCTCGGGGGGGAACAATCAGCCCCAGCATTTT CASSFSGGNNQPQHF
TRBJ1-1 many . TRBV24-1 TGTGCCACCACCCAATCCGGTGAAGCTTTCTTT CATTQSGEAFF
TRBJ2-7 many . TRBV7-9 TGTGCCACTTCGGGTCCCTCCTACGAGCAGTACTTC CATSGPSYEQYF
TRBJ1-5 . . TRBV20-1 TGCAGTGCTACTGTGGGGGCCTACAATCAGCCCCAGCATTTT CSATVGAYNQPQHF
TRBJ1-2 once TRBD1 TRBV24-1 TGTGCTAGTGGTCCAGGGACAGGGGATCGCGCTGGCTACACCTTC CASGPGTGDRAGYTF
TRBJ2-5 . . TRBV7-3 TGTGCCAGCAGCCCGAAGGTGGGGGTACAAGAGACCCAGTACTTC CASSPKVGVQETQYF
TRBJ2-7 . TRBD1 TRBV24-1 TGTGCCAGCCATTCTTTGACAGGGTTCTACGAGCAGTACTTC CASHSLTGFYEQYF
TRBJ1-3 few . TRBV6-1 TGTGCCAGCAGCCGACAGGATTTCTCTGGAAACACCATATATTTT CASSRQDFSGNTIYF
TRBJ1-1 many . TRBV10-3 TGTGCCACCAAGTTACCGGGGGGGAGAGAAGCTTTCTTT CATKLPGGREAFF
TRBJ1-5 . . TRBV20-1 TGCAGTGCTGAGGGGGGGAGCAATCAGCCCCAGCATTTT CSAEGGSNQPQHF
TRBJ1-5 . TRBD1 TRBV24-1 TGTGCCACGAGTCCGGGACAGGGGGTTGATCAGCCCCAGCATTTT CATSPGQGVDQPQHF
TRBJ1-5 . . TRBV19 TGTGCCAGTAGTATAAGACGGGCAACCGATCAGCCCCAGCATTTT CASSIRRATDQPQHF
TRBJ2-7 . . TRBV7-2 TGTGCCAGCAGCCCCTCCCTTCAGAGGGAGCAGTACTTC CASSPSLQREQYF